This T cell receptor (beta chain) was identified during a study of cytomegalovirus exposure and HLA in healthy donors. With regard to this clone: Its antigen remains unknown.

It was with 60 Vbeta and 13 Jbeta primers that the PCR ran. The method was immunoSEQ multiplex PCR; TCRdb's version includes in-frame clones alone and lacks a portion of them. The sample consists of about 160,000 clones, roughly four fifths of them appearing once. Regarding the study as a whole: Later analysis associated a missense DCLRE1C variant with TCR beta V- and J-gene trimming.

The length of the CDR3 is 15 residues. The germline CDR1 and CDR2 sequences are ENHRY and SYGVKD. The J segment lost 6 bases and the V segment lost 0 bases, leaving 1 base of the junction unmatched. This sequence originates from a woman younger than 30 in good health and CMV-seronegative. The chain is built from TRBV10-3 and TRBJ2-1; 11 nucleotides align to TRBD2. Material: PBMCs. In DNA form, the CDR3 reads TGTGCCATCAGTGAGTCGGGACTAGCGGCCAATGAGCAGTTCTTC. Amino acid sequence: CAISESGLAANEQFF.